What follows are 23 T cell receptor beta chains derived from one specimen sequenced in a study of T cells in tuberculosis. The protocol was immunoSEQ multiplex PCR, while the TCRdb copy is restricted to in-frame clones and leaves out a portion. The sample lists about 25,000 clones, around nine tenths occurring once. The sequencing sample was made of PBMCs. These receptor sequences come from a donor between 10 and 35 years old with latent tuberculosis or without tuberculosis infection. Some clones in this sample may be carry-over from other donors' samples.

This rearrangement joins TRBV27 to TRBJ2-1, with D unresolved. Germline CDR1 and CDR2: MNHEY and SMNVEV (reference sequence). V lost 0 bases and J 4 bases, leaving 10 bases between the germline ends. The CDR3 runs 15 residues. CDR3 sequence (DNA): TGTGCCAGCAGTTTATCGAGGATTTTATACAATGAGCAGTTCTTC. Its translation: CASSLSRILYNEQFF.

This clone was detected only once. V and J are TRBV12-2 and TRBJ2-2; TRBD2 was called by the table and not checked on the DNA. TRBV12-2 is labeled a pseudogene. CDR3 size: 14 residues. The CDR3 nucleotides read TGTGCAAGTCGCTCGGGGGACCGTAACGGGGAGCTGTTTTTT. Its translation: CASRSGDRNGELFF.

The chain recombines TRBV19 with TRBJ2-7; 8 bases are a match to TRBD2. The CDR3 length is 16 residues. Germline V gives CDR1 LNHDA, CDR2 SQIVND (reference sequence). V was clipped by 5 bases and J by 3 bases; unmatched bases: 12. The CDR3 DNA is TGTGCCAGTAGTTCCTACCGGGCTAGCGGGTTCTACGAGCAGTACTTC. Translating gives CASSSYRASGFYEQYF. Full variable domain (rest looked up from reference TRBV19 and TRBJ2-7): DGGITQSPKYLFRKEGQNVTLSCEQNLNHDAMYWYRQDPGQGLRLIYYSQIVNDFQKGDIAEGYSVSREKKESFPLTVTSAQKNPTAFYLCASSSYRASGFYEQYFGPGTRLTVT.

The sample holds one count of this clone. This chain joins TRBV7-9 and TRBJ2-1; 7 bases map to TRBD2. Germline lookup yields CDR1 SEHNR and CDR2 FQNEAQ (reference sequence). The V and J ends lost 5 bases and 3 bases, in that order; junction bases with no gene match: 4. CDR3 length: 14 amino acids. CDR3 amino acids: CASSPSGYYNEQFF. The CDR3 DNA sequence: TGTGCCAGCAGCCCTAGCGGTTACTACAATGAGCAGTTCTTC. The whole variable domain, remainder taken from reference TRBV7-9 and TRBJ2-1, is DTGVSQNPRHKITKRGQNVTFRCDPISEHNRLYWYRQTLGQGPEFLTYFQNEAQLEKSRLLSDRFSAERPKGSFSTLEIQRTEQGDSAMYLCASSPSGYYNEQFFGPGTRLTVL.

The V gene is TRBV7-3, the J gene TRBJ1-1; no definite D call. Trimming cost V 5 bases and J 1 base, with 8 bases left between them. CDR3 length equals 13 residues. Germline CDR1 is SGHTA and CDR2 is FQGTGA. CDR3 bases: TGTGCCAGCAGCCGAACACAGAACACTGAAGCTTTCTTT. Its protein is CASSRTQNTEAFF. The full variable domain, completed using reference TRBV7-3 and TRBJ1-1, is GAGVSQTPSNKVTEKGKYVELRCDPISGHTALYWYRQSLGQGPEFLIYFQGTGAADDSGLPNDRFFAVRPEGSVSTLKIQRTERGDSAVYLCASSRTQNTEAFFGQGTRLTVV.

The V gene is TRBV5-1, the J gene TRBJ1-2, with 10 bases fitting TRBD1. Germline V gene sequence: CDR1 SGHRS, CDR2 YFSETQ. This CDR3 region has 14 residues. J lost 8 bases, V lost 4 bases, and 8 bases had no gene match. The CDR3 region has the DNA TGCGCCAGCAGCCCGGGACAGGGGTTGGAGGGCTACACCTTC. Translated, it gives CASSPGQGLEGYTF.

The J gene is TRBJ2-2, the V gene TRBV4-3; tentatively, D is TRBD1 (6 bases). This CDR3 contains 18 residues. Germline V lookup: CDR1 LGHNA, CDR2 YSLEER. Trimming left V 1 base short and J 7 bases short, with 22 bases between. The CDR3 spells CASSQGGQLPGALGELFF. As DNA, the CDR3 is TGCGCCAGCAGCCAAGGAGGACAGCTCCCCGGTGCCCTCGGGGAGCTGTTTTTT.

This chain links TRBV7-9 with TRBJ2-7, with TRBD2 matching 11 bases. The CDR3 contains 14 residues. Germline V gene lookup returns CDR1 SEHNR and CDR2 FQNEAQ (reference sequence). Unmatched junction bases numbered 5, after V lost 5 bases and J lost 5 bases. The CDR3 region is CASSPLAGGHEQYF. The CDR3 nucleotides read TGTGCCAGCAGCCCTCTAGCGGGAGGCCACGAGCAGTACTTC.

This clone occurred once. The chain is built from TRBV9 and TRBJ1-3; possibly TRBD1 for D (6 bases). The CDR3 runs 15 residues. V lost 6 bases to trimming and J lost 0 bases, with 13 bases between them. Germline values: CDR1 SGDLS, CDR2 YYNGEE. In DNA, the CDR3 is TGTGCCAGCAACCCCAGGGGAAACTCTGGAAACACCATATATTTT. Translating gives CASNPRGNSGNTIYF.

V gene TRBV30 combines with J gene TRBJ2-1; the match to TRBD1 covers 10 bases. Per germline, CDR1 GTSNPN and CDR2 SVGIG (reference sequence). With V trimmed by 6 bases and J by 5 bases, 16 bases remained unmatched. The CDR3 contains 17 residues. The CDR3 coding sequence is TGTGCCTGCGCCGGGACAGGGGCCCGAAACAACCACAATGAGCAGTTCTTC. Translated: CACAGTGARNNHNEQFF.

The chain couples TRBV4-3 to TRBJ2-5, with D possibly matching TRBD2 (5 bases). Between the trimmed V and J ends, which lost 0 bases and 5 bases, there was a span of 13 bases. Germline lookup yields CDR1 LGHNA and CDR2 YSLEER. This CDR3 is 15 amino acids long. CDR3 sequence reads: CASSQDMASGETQYF. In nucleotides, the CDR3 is TGCGCCAGCAGCCAAGATATGGCCTCGGGGGAGACCCAGTACTTC.

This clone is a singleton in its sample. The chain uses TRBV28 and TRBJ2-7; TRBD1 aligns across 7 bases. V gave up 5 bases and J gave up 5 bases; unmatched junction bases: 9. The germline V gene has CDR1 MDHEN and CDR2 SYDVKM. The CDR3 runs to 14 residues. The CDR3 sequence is CASSPLHRGHEQYF. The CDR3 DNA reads TGTGCCAGCAGTCCACTACACAGGGGCCACGAGCAGTACTTC.

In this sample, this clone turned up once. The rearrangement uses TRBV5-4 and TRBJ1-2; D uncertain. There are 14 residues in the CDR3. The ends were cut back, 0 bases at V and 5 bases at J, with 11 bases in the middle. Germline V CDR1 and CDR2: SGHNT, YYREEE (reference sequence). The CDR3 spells CASSLDRGGYGYTF. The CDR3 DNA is TGTGCCAGCAGCTTGGATCGGGGAGGATATGGCTACACCTTC.

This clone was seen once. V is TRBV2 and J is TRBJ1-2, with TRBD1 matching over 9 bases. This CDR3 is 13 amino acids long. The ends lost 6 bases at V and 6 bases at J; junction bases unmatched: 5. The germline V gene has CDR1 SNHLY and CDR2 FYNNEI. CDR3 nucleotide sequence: TGTGCCAGCAGGGACAGGGGCTTGGATGGCTACACCTTC. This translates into CASRDRGLDGYTF.

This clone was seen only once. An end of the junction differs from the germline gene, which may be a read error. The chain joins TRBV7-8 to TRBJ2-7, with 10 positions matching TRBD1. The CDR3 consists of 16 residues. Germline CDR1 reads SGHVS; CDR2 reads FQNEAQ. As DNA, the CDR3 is TGTGCCAGCACCTTACCCGTGACAGGGGGCCGCTACGAGCAGTACTTC. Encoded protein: CASTLPVTGGRYEQYF. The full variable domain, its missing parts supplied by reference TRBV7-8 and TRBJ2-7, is GAGVSQSPRYKVAKRGQDVALRCDPISGHVSLFWYQQALGQGPEFLTYFQNEAQLDKSGLPSDRFFAERPEGSVSTLKIQRTQQEDSAVYLCASTLPVTGGRYEQYFGPGTRLTVT.

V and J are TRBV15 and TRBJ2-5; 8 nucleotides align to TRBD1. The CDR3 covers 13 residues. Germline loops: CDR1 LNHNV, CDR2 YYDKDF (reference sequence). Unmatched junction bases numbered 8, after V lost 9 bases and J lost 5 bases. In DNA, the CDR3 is TGTGCCACGGAACCGGGACAGGCTGAGACCCAGTACTTC. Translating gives CATEPGQAETQYF.

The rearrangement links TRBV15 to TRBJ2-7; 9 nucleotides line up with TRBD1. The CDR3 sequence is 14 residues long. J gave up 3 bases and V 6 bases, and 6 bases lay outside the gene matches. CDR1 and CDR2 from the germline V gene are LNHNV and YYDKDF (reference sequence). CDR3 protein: CATSRDRVSYEQYF. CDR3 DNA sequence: TGTGCCACCAGTAGGGACAGGGTAAGCTACGAGCAGTACTTC.

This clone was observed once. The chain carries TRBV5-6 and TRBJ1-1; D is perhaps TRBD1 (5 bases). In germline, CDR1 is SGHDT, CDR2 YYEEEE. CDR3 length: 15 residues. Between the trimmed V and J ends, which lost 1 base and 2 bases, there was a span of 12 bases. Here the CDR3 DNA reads TGTGCCAGCAGCTTGTATGGGCAGGGTAACACTGAAGCTTTCTTT. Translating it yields CASSLYGQGNTEAFF. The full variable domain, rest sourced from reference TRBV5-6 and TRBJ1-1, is DAGVTQSPTHLIKTRGQQVTLRCSPKSGHDTVSWYQQALGQGPQFIFQYYEEEERQRGNFPDRFSGHQFPNYSSELNVNALLLGDSALYLCASSLYGQGNTEAFFGQGTRLTVV.

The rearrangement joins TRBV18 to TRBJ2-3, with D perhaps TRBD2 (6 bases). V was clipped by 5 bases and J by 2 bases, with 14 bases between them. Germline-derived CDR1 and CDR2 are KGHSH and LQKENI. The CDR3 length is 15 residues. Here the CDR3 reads CASSLRRGDTDTQYF. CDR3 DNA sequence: TGTGCCAGCTCATTGAGGCGGGGAGACACAGATACGCAGTATTTT.

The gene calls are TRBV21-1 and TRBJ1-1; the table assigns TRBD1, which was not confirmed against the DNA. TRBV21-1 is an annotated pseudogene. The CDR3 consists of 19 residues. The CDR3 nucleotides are TGTGCCAGCAGCAGTTCAATCGCAGGGGGTGAGATCGTGGACACTGAAGCTTTCTTT. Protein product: CASSSSIAGGEIVDTEAFF.

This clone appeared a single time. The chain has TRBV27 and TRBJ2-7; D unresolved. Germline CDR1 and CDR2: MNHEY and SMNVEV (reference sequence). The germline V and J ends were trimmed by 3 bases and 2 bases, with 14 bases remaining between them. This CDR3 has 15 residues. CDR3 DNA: TGTGCCAGCAGTTTCCAATACGGTGAAACCTACGAGCAGTACTTC. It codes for CASSFQYGETYEQYF.

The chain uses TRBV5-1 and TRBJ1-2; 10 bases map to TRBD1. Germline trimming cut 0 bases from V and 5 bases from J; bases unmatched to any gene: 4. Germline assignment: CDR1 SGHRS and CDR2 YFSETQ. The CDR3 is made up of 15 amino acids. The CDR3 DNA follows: TGCGCCAGCAGCTTGGCCGGGACAGGGGTATATGGCTACACCTTC. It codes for CASSLAGTGVYGYTF.

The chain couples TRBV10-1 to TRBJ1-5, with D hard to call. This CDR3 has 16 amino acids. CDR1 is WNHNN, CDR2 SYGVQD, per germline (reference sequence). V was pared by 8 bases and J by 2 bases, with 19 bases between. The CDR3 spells CASHKRGISGNQPQHF. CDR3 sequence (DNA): TGCGCCAGCCATAAACGGGGAATTAGTGGCAATCAGCCCCAGCATTTT.